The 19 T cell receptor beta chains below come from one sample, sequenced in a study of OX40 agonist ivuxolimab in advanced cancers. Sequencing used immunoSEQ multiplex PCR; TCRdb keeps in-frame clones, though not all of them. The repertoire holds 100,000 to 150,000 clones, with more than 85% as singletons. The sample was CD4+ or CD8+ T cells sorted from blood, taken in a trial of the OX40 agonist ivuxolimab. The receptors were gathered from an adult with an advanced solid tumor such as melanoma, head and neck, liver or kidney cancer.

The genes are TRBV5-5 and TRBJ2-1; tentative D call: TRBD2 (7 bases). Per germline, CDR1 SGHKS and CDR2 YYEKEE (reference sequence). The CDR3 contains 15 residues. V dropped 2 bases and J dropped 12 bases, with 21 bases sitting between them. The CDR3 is CASSFRNRGASGQFF. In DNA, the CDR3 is TGTGCCAGCAGCTTTCGGAACCGGGGGGCCAGTGGGCAGTTCTTC.

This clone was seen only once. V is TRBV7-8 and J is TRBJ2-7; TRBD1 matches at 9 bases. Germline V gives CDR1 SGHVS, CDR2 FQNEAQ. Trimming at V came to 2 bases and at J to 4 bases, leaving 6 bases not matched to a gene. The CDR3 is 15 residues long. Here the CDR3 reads CASSLNRDRVYEQYF. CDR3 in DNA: TGTGCCAGCAGCTTAAACCGGGACAGGGTGTACGAGCAGTACTTC.

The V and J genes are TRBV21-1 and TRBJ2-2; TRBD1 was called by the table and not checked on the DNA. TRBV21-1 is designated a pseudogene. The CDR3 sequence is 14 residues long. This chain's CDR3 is CASNLDSDTGELFF. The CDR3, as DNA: TGTGCCAGCAACTTGGACAGTGACACCGGGGAGCTGTTTTTT.

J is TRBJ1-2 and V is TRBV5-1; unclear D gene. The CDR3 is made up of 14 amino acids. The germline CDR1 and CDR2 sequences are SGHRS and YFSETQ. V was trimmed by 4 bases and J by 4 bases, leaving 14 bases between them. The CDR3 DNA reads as TGCGCCAGCAGCCCCCCGGGAACAAGCTATGGCTACACCTTC. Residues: CASSPPGTSYGYTF.

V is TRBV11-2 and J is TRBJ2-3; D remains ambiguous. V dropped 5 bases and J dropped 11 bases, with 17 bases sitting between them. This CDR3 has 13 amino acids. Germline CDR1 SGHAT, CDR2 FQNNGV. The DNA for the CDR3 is TGTGCCAGCAGCCCCCCCGCCTCCGTGGGGCAGTATTTT. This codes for CASSPPASVGQYF.

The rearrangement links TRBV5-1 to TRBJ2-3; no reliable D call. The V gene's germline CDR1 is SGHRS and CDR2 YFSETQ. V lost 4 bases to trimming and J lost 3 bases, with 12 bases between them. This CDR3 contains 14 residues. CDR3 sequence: CASSPYGLTDTQYF. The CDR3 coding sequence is TGCGCCAGCAGCCCCTATGGGCTGACAGATACGCAGTATTTT.

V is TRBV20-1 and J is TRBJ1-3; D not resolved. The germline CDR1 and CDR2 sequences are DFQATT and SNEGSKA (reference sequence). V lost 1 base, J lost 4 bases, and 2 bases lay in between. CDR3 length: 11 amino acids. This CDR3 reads CSARGGNTIYF. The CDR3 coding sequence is TGCAGTGCTAGAGGCGGAAACACCATATATTTT.

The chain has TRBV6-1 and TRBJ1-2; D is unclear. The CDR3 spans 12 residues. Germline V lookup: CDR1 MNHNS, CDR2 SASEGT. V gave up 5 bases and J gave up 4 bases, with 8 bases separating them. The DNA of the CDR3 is TGTGCCAGCAGTCTCTTGCTCTATGGCTACACCTTC. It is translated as CASSLLLYGYTF.

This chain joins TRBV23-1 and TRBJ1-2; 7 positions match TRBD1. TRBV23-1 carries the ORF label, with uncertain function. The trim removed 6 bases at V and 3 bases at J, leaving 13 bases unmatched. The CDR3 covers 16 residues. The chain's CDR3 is CASRAEDRVSDYGYTF. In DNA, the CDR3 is TGCGCCAGCAGGGCCGAAGACAGGGTTTCCGACTATGGCTACACCTTC.

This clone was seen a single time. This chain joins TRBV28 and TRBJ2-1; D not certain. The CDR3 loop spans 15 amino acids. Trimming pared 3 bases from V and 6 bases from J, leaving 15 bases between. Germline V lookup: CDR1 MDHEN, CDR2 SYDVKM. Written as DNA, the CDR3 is TGTGCCAGCAGTTTTTATAGTCGGAAGGGCAATGAGCAGTTCTTC. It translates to CASSFYSRKGNEQFF.

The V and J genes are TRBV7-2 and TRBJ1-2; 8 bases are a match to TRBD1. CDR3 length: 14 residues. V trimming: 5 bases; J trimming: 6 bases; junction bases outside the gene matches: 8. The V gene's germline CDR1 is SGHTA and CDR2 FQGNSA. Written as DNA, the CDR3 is TGTGCCAGCAGCCACCGGACAGGGAACGATGGCTACACCTTC. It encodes CASSHRTGNDGYTF.

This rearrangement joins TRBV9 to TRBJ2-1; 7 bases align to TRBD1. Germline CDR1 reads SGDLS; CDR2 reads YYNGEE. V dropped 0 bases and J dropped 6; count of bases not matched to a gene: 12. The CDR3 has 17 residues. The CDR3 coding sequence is TGTGCCAGCAGCGTAGGCCCCCCGACGACAGGGTCCAATGAGCAGTTCTTC. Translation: CASSVGPPTTGSNEQFF.

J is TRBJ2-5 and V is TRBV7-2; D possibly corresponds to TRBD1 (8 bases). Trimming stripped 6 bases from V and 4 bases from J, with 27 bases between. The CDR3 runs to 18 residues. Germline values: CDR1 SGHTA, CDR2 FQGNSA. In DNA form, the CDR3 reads TGTGCCAGCAGAACGTCGTACGGGGCAGGGGGCGGGAGAGAGACCCAGTACTTC. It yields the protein CASRTSYGAGGGRETQYF. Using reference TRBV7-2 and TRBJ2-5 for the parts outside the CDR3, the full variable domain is GAGVSQSPSNKVTEKGKDVELRCDPISGHTALYWYRQSLGQGLEFLIYFQGNSAPDKSGLPSDRFSAERTGGSVSTLTIQRTQQEDSAVYLCASRTSYGAGGGRETQYFGPGTRLLVL.

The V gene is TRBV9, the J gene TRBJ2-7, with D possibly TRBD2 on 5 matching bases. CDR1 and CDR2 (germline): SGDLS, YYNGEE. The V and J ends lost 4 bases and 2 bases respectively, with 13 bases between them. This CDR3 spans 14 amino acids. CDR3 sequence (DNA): TGTGCCAGCAGCTTACGACTGGGAGCCTACGAGCAGTACTTC. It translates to CASSLRLGAYEQYF. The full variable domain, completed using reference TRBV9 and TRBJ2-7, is DSGVTQTPKHLITATGQRVTLRCSPRSGDLSVYWYQQSLDQGLQFLIQYYNGEERAKGNILERFSAQQFPDLHSELNLSSLELGDSALYFCASSLRLGAYEQYFGPGTRLTVT.

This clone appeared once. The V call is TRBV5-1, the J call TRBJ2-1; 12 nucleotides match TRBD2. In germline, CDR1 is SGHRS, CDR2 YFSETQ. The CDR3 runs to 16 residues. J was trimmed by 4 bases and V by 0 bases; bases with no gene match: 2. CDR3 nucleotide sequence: TGCGCCAGCAGCTTGGGACTAGCGGGGGTTTACAATGAGCAGTTCTTC. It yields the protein CASSLGLAGVYNEQFF.

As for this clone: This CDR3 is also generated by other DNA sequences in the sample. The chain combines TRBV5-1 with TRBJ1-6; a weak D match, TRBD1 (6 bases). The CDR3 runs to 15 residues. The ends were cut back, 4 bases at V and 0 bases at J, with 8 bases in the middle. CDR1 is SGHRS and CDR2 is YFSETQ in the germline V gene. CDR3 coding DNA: TGCGCCAGCAGCCTGGACAGCTCCTATAATTCACCCCTCCACTTT. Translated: CASSLDSSYNSPLHF.

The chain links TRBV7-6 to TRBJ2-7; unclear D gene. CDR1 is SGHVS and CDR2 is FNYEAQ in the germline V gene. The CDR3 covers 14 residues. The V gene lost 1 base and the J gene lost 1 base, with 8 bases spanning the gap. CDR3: CASSLDITSYEQYF. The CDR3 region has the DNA TGTGCCAGCAGCTTAGACATTACATCCTACGAGCAGTACTTC.

The chain's CDR3 is CASSERWGGNTIYF. As DNA, the CDR3 is TGTGCCAGCAGTGAAAGATGGGGTGGAAACACCATATATTTT. The chain has TRBV6-1 and TRBJ1-3; no reliable D call. Germline CDR1 MNHNS, CDR2 SASEGT. V shed 2 bases and J shed 3 bases, with 8 bases lying between them. The CDR3 has 14 amino acids.

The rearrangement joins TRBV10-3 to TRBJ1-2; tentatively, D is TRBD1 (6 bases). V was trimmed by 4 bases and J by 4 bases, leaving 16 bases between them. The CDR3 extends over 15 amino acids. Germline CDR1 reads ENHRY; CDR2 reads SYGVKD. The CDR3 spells CAISGGIGGSYGYTF. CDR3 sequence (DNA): TGTGCCATCAGTGGAGGTATAGGGGGAAGCTATGGCTACACCTTC.